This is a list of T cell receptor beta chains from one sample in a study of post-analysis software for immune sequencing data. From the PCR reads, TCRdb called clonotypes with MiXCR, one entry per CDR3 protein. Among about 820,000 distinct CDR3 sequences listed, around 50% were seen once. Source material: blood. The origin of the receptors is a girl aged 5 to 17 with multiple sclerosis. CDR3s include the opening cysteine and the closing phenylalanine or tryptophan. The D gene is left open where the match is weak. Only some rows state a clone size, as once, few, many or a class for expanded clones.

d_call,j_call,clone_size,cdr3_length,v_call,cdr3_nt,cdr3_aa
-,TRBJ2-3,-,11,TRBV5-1,TGCGCCAGCGGAGGCAAGGATACGCAGTATTTT,CASGGKDTQYF
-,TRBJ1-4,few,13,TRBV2,TGTGCCAGCCTCGGGACAACTAATGAAAAACTGTTTTTT,CASLGTTNEKLFF
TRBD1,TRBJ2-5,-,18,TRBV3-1,TGTGCCAGCAGCCAAGATAGAACAGGGGGCGATCCAGCTGAGACCCAGTACTTC,CASSQDRTGGDPAETQYF
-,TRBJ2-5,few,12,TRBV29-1,TGCAGCGTTGGTGCAGGGTATGGTGAGCAGTACTTC,CSVGAGYGEQYF
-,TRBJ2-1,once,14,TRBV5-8,TGTGCCAGCAGCTTGCTGCTAGCTCACAATGAGCAGTTCTTC,CASSLLLAHNEQFF
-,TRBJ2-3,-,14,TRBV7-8,TGTGCCAGCAGCGCCGGTGCGAGGGCAGATACGCAGTATTTT,CASSAGARADTQYF
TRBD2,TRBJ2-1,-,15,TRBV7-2,TGTGCCAGCAGCTTTCGTAGCGGGAGTCGGGATGAGCAGTTCTTC,CASSFRSGSRDEQFF
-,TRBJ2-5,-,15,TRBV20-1,TGCAGTGCTCCTCCCCGGGGACCCCCAAGAGAGACCCAGTACTTC,CSAPPRGPPRETQYF
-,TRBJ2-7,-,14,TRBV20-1,TGCAGTGCTAGGTCGGTCCTATCCGCCTACGAGCAGTACTTC,CSARSVLSAYEQYF
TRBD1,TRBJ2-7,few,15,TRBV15,TGTGCCACCAGCAGAGCCCGACAGGGGTCCTACGAGCAGTACTTC,CATSRARQGSYEQYF
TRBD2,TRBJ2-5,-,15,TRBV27,TGTGCCAGCAGCAGGACTAGCGGGACTCGAGAGACCCAGTACTTC,CASSRTSGTRETQYF
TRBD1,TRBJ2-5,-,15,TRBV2,TGTGCCAACCGGGACAGGGACACCTTCCAAGAGACCCAGTACTTC,CANRDRDTFQETQYF
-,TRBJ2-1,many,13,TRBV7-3,TGTGCCAGCAGCTTATTTGGACACAATGAGCAGTTCTTC,CASSLFGHNEQFF
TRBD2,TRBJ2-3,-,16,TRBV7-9,TGTGCCAGCAGCTCAGGGAGCGGGAGGGCCGGAGATACGCAGTATTTT,CASSSGSGRAGDTQYF
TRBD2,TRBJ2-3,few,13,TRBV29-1,TGCAGCGTTTCCGGGACTATCGCAGATACGCAGTATTTT,CSVSGTIADTQYF
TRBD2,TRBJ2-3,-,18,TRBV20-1,TGCAGTGCTAGAACCCGGGGACTAGCGGACATCAGCACAGATACGCAGTATTTT,CSARTRGLADISTDTQYF
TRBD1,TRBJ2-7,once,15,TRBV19,TGTGCCAGTAGTCGCCTAAACAGGGGCTCCTACGAGCAGTACTTC,CASSRLNRGSYEQYF
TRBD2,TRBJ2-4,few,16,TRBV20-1,TGCAGTGCTAGAGGTACCGGGACTAGCGGGAGGTACATTCAGTACTTC,CSARGTGTSGRYIQYF
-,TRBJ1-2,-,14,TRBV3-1,TGTGCCAGCAGCCAACGCCTCCGCGGCTATGGCTACACCTTC,CASSQRLRGYGYTF
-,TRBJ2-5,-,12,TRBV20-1,TGCAGTGCTAGAGGGATGTGGGAGACCCAGTACTTC,CSARGMWETQYF
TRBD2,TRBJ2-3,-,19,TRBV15,TGTGCCACCAGCAGATCTTGGAGGACTAGCGGGGGATACACAGATACGCAGTATTTT,CATSRSWRTSGGYTDTQYF
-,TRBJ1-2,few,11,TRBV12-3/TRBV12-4,TGTGCCAGTTCGGCTGACTATGGCTACACCTTC,CASSADYGYTF
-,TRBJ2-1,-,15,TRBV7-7,TGTGCTAGCAGCTTAGCGCGGGAACCTTACAATGAGCAGTTCTTC,CASSLAREPYNEQFF
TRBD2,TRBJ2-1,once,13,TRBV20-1,TGCAGTGCTAGAGATGCTAGCGGGATTGAGCAGTTCTTC,CSARDASGIEQFF
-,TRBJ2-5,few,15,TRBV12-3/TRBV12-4,TGTGCCAGCAGTCCGGGGAAAGAAAACCAAGAGACCCAGTACTTC,CASSPGKENQETQYF
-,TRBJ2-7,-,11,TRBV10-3,TGTGCCATCCGACGAACCTACGAGCAGTACTTC,CAIRRTYEQYF
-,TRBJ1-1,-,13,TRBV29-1,TGCAGCGTTGAAGAGGCAATGAACACTGAAGCTTTCTTT,CSVEEAMNTEAFF